The 24 T cell receptor beta chains given below trace back to one sample, sequenced in a study of shared clonotypes between healthy human individuals. Measured with immunoSEQ multiplex PCR; TCRdb has only the in-frame clones, and not every one. Altogether about 2.3 million clones are present, 85% to 95% being singletons, with the ten largest covering under 0.45%. The sequenced sample was naive CD4+ T cells from PBMCs. The sample's subset: CD45RA+ positively selected. These receptors were taken from a man younger than 30 in good health. Some clones in this sample may be carry-over from other donors' samples.

The chain recombines TRBV29-1 with TRBJ2-7; a possible D gene is TRBD1 (6 bases). Between the trimmed V and J ends, which lost 6 bases and 2 bases, there was a span of 17 bases. The CDR3 consists of 14 residues. Germline CDR1 SQVTM, CDR2 ANQGSEA. CDR3 in amino acids: CSVTGTHSAYEQYF. CDR3 nucleotides: TGCAGCGTAACAGGGACCCACAGCGCCTACGAGCAGTACTTC.

The genes are TRBV2 and TRBJ1-1, with 8 bases fitting TRBD1. This CDR3 is built from 14 residues. The J segment lost 4 bases and the V segment lost 4 bases, leaving 5 bases of the junction unmatched. Germline V gene lookup returns CDR1 SNHLY and CDR2 FYNNEI. The CDR3 coding sequence is TGTGCCAGCAGTGCACAGGGGGGAAGCACTGAAGCTTTCTTT. Its protein product is CASSAQGGSTEAFF.

The chain recombines TRBV27 with TRBJ2-5, with 12 bases that match TRBD2. CDR3 length: 16 residues. The V gene's germline CDR1 is MNHEY and CDR2 SMNVEV (reference sequence). The J segment lost 1 base and the V segment lost 6 bases, leaving 6 bases of the junction unmatched. The CDR3 DNA reads TGTGCCAGCAGAAAACCGGGACTAGCGGGCCAAGAGACCCAGTACTTC. Protein product: CASRKPGLAGQETQYF.

The chain is built from TRBV28 and TRBJ1-1; 8 nucleotides match TRBD1. This CDR3 contains 14 residues. CDR1 and CDR2 from the germline V gene are MDHEN and SYDVKM. After removal of 3 bases from V and 4 bases from J, the junction contained 4 bases not matched to a gene. CDR3 nucleotides: TGTGCCAGCAGTTTCCAAGACAGGGGCACTGAAGCTTTCTTT. Translating it yields CASSFQDRGTEAFF.

This clone came up once. The rearrangement joins TRBV11-3 to TRBJ1-3; no clear D. Germline-derived CDR1 and CDR2 are SGHNT and YENEEA. Trimming shortened V by 1 base and J by 1 base, and 2 bases separated the two germline ends. The CDR3 is 13 residues long. CDR3 nucleotides: TGTGCCAGCAGCTTAGTGTCTGGAAACACCATATATTTT. It translates to CASSLVSGNTIYF. Together with reference TRBV11-3 and TRBJ1-3, the CDR3 gives the full variable domain: EAGVVQSPRYKIIEKKQPVAFWCNPISGHNTLYWYLQNLGQGPELLIRYENEEAVDDSQLPKDRFSAERLKGVDSTLKIQPAELGDSAVYLCASSLVSGNTIYFGEGSWLTVV.

The V call is TRBV5-1, the J call TRBJ2-3; 9 bases map to TRBD1. V lost 4 bases to trimming and J lost 5 bases; unmatched junction nucleotides: 5. Germline V lookup: CDR1 SGHRS, CDR2 YFSETQ. The CDR3 loop spans 14 amino acids. The CDR3 sequence is CASSRGDREDTQYF. For the CDR3, the DNA is TGCGCCAGCAGCAGGGGGGACAGGGAAGATACGCAGTATTTT.

This clone showed up just a few times. The J gene is TRBJ1-1, the V gene TRBV5-4; tentative D call: TRBD1 (6 bases). Between the trimmed V and J ends, which lost 1 base and 1 base, there was a span of 11 bases. CDR1 is SGHNT and CDR2 is YYREEE in the germline V gene (reference sequence). The CDR3 length is 15 residues. CDR3 sequence: CASSLRDTQNTEAFF. The CDR3 DNA reads as TGTGCCAGCAGCTTGCGGGACACCCAGAACACTGAAGCTTTCTTT.

The chain carries TRBV5-6 and TRBJ2-2, with unresolved D. CDR3 size: 13 residues. Germline V gene lookup returns CDR1 SGHDT and CDR2 YYEEEE. The V gene lost 2 bases and the J gene lost 2 bases, with 4 bases spanning the gap. The CDR3 DNA is TGTGCCAGCAGCTTATTCAACACCGGGGAGCTGTTTTTT. Translation gives CASSLFNTGELFF.

The chain uses TRBV29-1 and TRBJ2-1; possible D gene TRBD2, 6 bases. The V and J ends lost 1 base and 6 bases respectively, with 19 bases between them. The CDR3 runs 16 residues. Germline V lookup: CDR1 SQVTM, CDR2 ANQGSEA. CDR3 amino acids: CSVEAHGGATFNEQFF. In DNA form, the CDR3 reads TGCAGCGTTGAAGCCCATGGAGGGGCGACCTTCAATGAGCAGTTCTTC.

The V and J genes are TRBV28 and TRBJ2-5; D ambiguous. The CDR3 has 12 residues. Per the germline V gene, CDR1 is MDHEN and CDR2 is SYDVKM. The germline V and J ends were trimmed by 6 bases and 1 base, with 6 bases remaining between them. In nucleotides, the CDR3 is TGTGCCAGCAGCGCCTCCCAAGAGACCCAGTACTTC. Translation: CASSASQETQYF.

This clone was observed a handful of times. The gene calls are TRBV18 and TRBJ1-1; D not resolved. Trimming pared 2 bases from V and 3 bases from J, leaving 4 bases between. CDR1 and CDR2 (germline): KGHSH, LQKENI. CDR3 length: 12 residues. The CDR3 protein is CASSPFDTEAFF. The CDR3 nucleotides are TGTGCCAGCTCACCATTTGACACTGAAGCTTTCTTT. Supplemented by reference TRBV18 and TRBJ1-1, the full variable domain reads NAGVMQNPRHLVRRRGQEARLRCSPMKGHSHVYWYRQLPEEGLKFMVYLQKENIIDESGMPKERFSAEFPKEGPSILRIQQVVRGDSAAYFCASSPFDTEAFFGQGTRLTVV.

The chain employs TRBV2 and TRBJ1-2; tentatively, D is TRBD1 (6 bases). Germline V gives CDR1 SNHLY, CDR2 FYNNEI. V lost 6 bases to trimming and J lost 4 bases, with 15 bases between them. The CDR3 extends over 14 amino acids. CDR3 residues: CASRNPEGVYGYTF. CDR3 sequence (DNA): TGTGCCAGCAGAAACCCGGAGGGGGTCTATGGCTACACCTTC.

The gene calls are TRBV11-1 and TRBJ1-1; D gene ambiguous. The V end lost 2 bases, the J end lost 1 base, and 5 bases lay between the germline ends. CDR3 size: 13 residues. CDR1 and CDR2 from the germline V gene are SGHAT and FQDESV (reference sequence). The CDR3 DNA follows: TGTGCCAGCAGCTTAAAACAGAACACTGAAGCTTTCTTT. Encoded protein: CASSLKQNTEAFF.

DNA of the CDR3: TGTGCCAGCAGTTTACCCGGCTTGCGGAAGACCCAGTACTTC. This gives the protein CASSLPGLRKTQYF. This chain links TRBV28 with TRBJ2-5; D ambiguous. From germline, CDR1 is MDHEN and CDR2 SYDVKM. The V and J ends lost 2 bases and 6 bases respectively, with 13 bases between them. The CDR3 extends over 14 amino acids.

The V and J genes are TRBV7-2 and TRBJ1-1; D possibly corresponds to TRBD1 (6 bases). The CDR3 contains 15 residues. Germline CDR1 and CDR2: SGHTA and FQGNSA. Deletions cut 2 bases from V and 3 bases from J, with 13 bases between. The CDR3 coding sequence is TGTGCCAGCAGCTTATCGGGGGGCGAGGACACTGAAGCTTTCTTT. It codes for CASSLSGGEDTEAFF.

This chain joins TRBV7-2 and TRBJ1-5; D call uncertain. The CDR3 extends over 13 amino acids. CDR1 is SGHTA and CDR2 is FQGNSA in the germline V gene. V was clipped by 4 bases and J by 4 bases, with 8 bases between them. CDR3 DNA sequence: TGTGCCAGCAGCTCGGATTGGAATCAGCCCCAGCATTTT. It codes for CASSSDWNQPQHF. The variable domain in full, completed from reference TRBV7-2 and TRBJ1-5, reads GAGVSQSPSNKVTEKGKDVELRCDPISGHTALYWYRQSLGQGLEFLIYFQGNSAPDKSGLPSDRFSAERTGGSVSTLTIQRTQQEDSAVYLCASSSDWNQPQHFGDGTRLSIL.

The chain combines TRBV29-1 with TRBJ2-1; weak D call: TRBD2 (6 bases). The V gene's germline CDR1 is SQVTM and CDR2 ANQGSEA. V was trimmed by 6 bases and J by 3 bases, leaving 15 bases between them. The length of the CDR3 is 14 residues. CDR3 DNA: TGCAGCGTCCGTCTAGCGACCTTCTACAATGAGCAGTTCTTC. It encodes CSVRLATFYNEQFF.

The chain carries TRBV30 and TRBJ2-5, with 10 bases that match TRBD2. The ends lost 0 bases at V and 0 bases at J; junction bases unmatched: 7. The CDR3 sequence is 17 residues long. Germline CDR1 GTSNPN, CDR2 SVGIG (reference sequence). The CDR3 loop reads CAWSVRSSGSYQETQYF. The CDR3 coding sequence is TGTGCCTGGAGTGTGAGGTCTAGCGGGAGTTACCAAGAGACCCAGTACTTC.

This chain joins TRBV5-6 and TRBJ2-7; D gene uncertain. Germline V lookup: CDR1 SGHDT, CDR2 YYEEEE. Trimming removed 6 bases at V and 1 base at J, with 11 bases between. The CDR3 sequence is 13 residues long. CDR3 sequence reads: CASNPRASYEQYF. CDR3 bases: TGTGCCAGCAACCCCCGAGCGTCCTACGAGCAGTACTTC.

This sequence joins TRBV7-8 and TRBJ1-2, with D perhaps TRBD1 (6 bases). V lost 1 base and J lost 4, with 13 bases in between. The CDR3 covers 15 residues. Germline V gene sequence: CDR1 SGHVS, CDR2 FQNEAQ. CDR3 sequence: CASSLVSGEGYGYTF. The CDR3 bases are TGTGCCAGCAGCTTAGTTTCAGGGGAGGGCTATGGCTACACCTTC. The complete variable domain, with remaining parts taken from reference TRBV7-8 and TRBJ1-2, reads GAGVSQSPRYKVAKRGQDVALRCDPISGHVSLFWYQQALGQGPEFLTYFQNEAQLDKSGLPSDRFFAERPEGSVSTLKIQRTQQEDSAVYLCASSLVSGEGYGYTFGSGTRLTVV.

The chain couples TRBV5-1 to TRBJ1-6, with D maybe TRBD1 (5 bases). CDR1 is SGHRS, CDR2 YFSETQ, per germline. V lost 1 base and J lost 8, with 10 bases in between. CDR3 length: 14 residues. The CDR3 bases are TGCGCCAGCAGCTTGCAGGGTTCCTATTCACCCCTCCACTTT. It codes for CASSLQGSYSPLHF.

The genes are TRBV4-1 and TRBJ2-1, with D possibly called TRBD1 or TRBD2 (5 bases each). Germline V gives CDR1 MGHRA, CDR2 YSYEKL. The CDR3 has 15 amino acids. Trimming shortened V by 1 base and J by 8 bases, and 15 bases separated the two germline ends. CDR3 amino acids: CASSQVGTSKHEQFF. CDR3 sequence (DNA): TGCGCCAGCAGCCAAGTAGGGACGAGCAAGCATGAGCAGTTCTTC.

The rearrangement joins TRBV9 to TRBJ1-5; the D is unclear. V lost 4 bases and J lost 6, with 11 bases in between. Germline CDR1 reads SGDLS; CDR2 reads YYNGEE. There are 13 residues in the CDR3. The CDR3 is CASSSVVSQPQHF. In nucleotides, the CDR3 is TGTGCCAGCAGCTCCGTAGTCTCTCAGCCCCAGCATTTT. Complete variable domain (other parts from reference TRBV9 and TRBJ1-5): DSGVTQTPKHLITATGQRVTLRCSPRSGDLSVYWYQQSLDQGLQFLIQYYNGEERAKGNILERFSAQQFPDLHSELNLSSLELGDSALYFCASSSVVSQPQHFGDGTRLSIL.

The CDR3 here is CASSPNRNMNTEAFF. CDR3 bases: TGTGCCAGCAGCCCTAATCGGAACATGAACACTGAAGCTTTCTTT. J is TRBJ1-1 and V is TRBV28; no firm D call. CDR3 length: 15 residues. V lost 6 bases and J 0 bases, leaving 14 bases between the germline ends. Germline V gene data show CDR1 as MDHEN and CDR2 as SYDVKM.